A single sample is the source of the 3 T cell receptor beta chains below, sequenced in a study of blood T cell repertoires in COVID-19. Assay used: immunoSEQ multiplex PCR; TCRdb lists only in-frame clones, some missing. The sample contains about 130,000 clones, approximately 77% of which appear only once. Material for sequencing was peripheral blood. The receptors were sampled from a man at least 80 years old with acute or convalescent COVID-19.

The DNA of the CDR3 is TGCGCCAGCAGCTTGTGGCAGGCGGGAACAGATACGCAGTATTTT. Amino acids: CASSLWQAGTDTQYF. The V and J genes are TRBV5-1 and TRBJ2-3, with D possibly TRBD2 on 6 matching bases. Trimming pared 1 base from V and 3 bases from J, leaving 12 bases between. Germline values: CDR1 SGHRS, CDR2 YFSETQ. The CDR3 has 15 residues.

This clone was seen once. This chain links TRBV3-1 (or the pseudogene TRBV3-2) with TRBJ1-1, with D possibly TRBD1 on 5 matching bases. Trimming removed 1 base at V and 10 bases at J, with 10 bases between. CDR3 length: 12 amino acids. Germline CDR1 LGHDT, CDR2 YNNKEL (reference sequence). The CDR3 bases are TGTGCCAGCAGCCAAGTAGGAGGGGCAGCTTTCTTT. Its protein product is CASSQVGGAAFF.

This clone was observed a handful of times. The chain employs TRBV28 and TRBJ1-5, with 10 bases identical to TRBD1. The V gene end was trimmed by 5 bases and the J gene end by 6 bases; junction bases not matched to a gene: 4. The CDR3 is made up of 14 amino acids. Germline-derived CDR1 and CDR2 are MDHEN and SYDVKM. CDR3: CASSTGTGVQPQHF. In DNA form, the CDR3 reads TGTGCCAGCAGTACCGGGACAGGGGTTCAGCCCCAGCATTTT.